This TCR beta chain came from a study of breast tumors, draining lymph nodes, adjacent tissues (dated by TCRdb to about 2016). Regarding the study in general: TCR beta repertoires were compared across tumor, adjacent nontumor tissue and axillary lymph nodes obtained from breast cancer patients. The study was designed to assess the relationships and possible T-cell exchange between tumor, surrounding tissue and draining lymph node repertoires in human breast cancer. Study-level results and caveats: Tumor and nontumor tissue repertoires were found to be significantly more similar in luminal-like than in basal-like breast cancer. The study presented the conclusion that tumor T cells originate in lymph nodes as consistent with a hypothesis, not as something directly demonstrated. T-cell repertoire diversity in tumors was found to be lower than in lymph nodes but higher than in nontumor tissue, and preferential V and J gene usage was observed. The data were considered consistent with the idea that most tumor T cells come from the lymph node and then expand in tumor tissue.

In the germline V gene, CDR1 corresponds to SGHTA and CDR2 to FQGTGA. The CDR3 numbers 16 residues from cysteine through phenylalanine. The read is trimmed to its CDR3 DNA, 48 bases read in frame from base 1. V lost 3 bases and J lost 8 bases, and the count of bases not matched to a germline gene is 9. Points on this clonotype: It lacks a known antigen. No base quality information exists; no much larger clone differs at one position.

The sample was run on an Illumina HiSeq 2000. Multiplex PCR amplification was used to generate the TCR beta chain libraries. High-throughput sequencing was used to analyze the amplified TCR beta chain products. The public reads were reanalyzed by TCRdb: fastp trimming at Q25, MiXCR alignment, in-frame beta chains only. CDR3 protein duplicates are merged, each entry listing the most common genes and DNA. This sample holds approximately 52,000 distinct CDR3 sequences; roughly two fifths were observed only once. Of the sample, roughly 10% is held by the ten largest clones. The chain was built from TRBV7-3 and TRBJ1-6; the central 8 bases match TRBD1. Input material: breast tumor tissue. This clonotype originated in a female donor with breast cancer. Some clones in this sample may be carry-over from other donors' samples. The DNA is TGTGCCAGCAGCTTGAGCGGGACAGGTTCGGATTCACCCCTCCACTTT. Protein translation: CASSLSGTGSDSPLHF.